This TCR beta chain comes out of a study of STAT3 mutations in large granular lymphocyte leukemia. Study as a whole: Roughly half the longitudinally sequenced T-LGLL patients had canonical STAT3 mutations. Study observations and caveats: Differing intervals and regimens complicate linking therapy response to clone burden. TCR clonotype switching after therapy occurred in about 35% of the 18 patients. Every T-LGLL patient had at least one immunodominant TCRbeta clonotype. In several patients, dominant TCR clone burden exceeded STAT3 mutant burden.

Germline loops: CDR1 SQVTM, CDR2 ANQGSEA. This CDR3 has 12 amino acids. V lost 2 bases and J lost 10, with 14 bases in between. Comments on this clone: Its specificity is unknown.

This table comes from immunoSEQ multiplex PCR, and its TCRdb copy is limited to in-frame clones, with some not included. Of under 6,500 clones in the sample, under 85% were seen once. The sequenced sample consisted of peripheral blood mononuclear cells. This receptor was obtained from a man between 40 and 49 years old with T-cell large granular lymphocyte leukemia. Some clones in this sample may be carry-over from other donors' samples. The chain couples TRBV29-1 to TRBJ2-5, with D perhaps assigned TRBD1 or TRBD2 (5 bases each). Written as DNA, the CDR3 is TGCAGCGTTGAACGGACGGGGCCTGTCCAGTACTTC. This encodes CSVERTGPVQYF.